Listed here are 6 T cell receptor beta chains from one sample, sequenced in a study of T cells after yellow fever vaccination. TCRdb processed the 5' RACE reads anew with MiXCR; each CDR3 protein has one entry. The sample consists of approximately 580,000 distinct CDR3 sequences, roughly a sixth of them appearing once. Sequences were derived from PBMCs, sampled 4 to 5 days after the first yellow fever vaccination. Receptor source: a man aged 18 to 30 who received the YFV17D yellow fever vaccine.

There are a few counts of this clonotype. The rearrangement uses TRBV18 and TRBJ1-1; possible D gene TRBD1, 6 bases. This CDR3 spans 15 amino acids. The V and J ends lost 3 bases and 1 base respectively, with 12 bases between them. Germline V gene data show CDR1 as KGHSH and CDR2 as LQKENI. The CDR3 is CASSPTGGRNTEAFF. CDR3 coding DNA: TGTGCCAGCTCACCTACCGGGGGGCGGAACACTGAAGCTTTCTTT.

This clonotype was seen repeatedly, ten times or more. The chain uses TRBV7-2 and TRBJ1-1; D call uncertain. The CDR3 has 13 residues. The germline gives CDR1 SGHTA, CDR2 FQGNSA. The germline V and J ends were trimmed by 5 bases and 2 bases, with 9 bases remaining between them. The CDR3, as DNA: TGTGCCAGCAGCCGGGCCCTAAACACTGAAGCTTTCTTT. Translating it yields CASSRALNTEAFF.

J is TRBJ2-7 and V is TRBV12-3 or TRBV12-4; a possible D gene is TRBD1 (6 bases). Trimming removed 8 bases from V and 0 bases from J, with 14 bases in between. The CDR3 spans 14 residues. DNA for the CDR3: TGTGCCAGCGGTCAGGGGCTAAACTCCTACGAGCAGTACGTC. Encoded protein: CASGQGLNSYEQYV.

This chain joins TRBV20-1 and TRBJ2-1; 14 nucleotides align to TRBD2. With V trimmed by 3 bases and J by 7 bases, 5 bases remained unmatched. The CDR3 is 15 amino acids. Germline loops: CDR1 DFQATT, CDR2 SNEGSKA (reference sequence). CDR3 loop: CSARGTSGGRNEQFF. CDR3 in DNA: TGCAGTGCTAGGGGGACTAGCGGGGGTCGGAATGAGCAGTTCTTC.

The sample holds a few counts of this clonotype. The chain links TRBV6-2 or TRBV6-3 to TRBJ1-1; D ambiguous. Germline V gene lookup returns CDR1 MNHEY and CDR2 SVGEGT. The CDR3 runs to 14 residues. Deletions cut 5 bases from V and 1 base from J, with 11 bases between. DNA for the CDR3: TGTGCCAGCAGTAGAAAAGCTGGGAACACTGAAGCTTTCTTT. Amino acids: CASSRKAGNTEAFF.

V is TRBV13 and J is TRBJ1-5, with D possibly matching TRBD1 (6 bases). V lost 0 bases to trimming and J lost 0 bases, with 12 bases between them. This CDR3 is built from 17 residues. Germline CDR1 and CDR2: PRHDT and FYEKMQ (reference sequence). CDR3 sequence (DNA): TGTGCCAGCAGCTTAGGGGGACACGGAGATAGCAATCAGCCCCAGCATTTT. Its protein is CASSLGGHGDSNQPQHF.